This T cell receptor (beta chain) derives from a study of a mutant IDH1 vaccine in newly diagnosed glioma. Study-wide context: Earlier treatment was radiotherapy, temozolomide, or both, with most getting both. At week 35 came visit V12, and visit V13 followed at week 47.

This CDR3 contains 15 residues. Germline CDR1 SGHVS, CDR2 FQNEAQ. V shed 7 bases and J shed 1 base, with 14 bases lying between them. Time point denoted: week 47, end of study. Doses of 300 ug of mutant IDH1 20-mer peptide were given with topical imiquimod. There were new WHO grade 3 or 4 astrocytomas in the donors, and these were IDH1-mutant and ATRX-lost. Study-wide points: With respect to changes in top peripheral T cell clonotypes, pseudoprogression seemed unrelated.

Of note for this clone: What it binds is unknown.

Sequencing used immunoSEQ multiplex PCR; TCRdb keeps in-frame clones, though not all of them. The data contain around 50,000 clones, approximately 84% of them seen just once; the ten biggest clones take up around 4.7%. Sequenced here: PBMCs, sampled from a glioma patient whose treatment included an IDH1 peptide vaccine. The sequence came from a young woman with glioma. Some clones in this sample may be carry-over from other donors' samples. The J gene is TRBJ2-1, the V gene TRBV7-8, with D possibly being TRBD1 (5 bases). CDR3 coding DNA: TGTGCCAGCATTCAGGCAGGGCGGTCCTACAATGAGCAGTTCTTC. It translates to CASIQAGRSYNEQFF.